A single T cell receptor beta chain is shown here with its context. The data derive from a study of blood T cell repertoires in COVID-19. Study information: Sites in the United States, Italy and Spain provided acute and convalescent COVID-19 samples. The analysed material was cDNA or gDNA that came from T cells, B-cell-depleted T cells, or PBMCs.

In the source study's methods: Amplifying reference gene primers gave estimates of nucleated cell counts. Libraries were prepared by immunoSEQ multiplex PCR; TCRdb keeps only in-frame clonotypes and omits some of them. The DNA gave D and trimming, while V, J and clone size come from that table. The sample records about 250,000 clones, approximately 82% being singletons. The CDR3 spans 15 residues. After removal of 0 bases from V and 0 bases from J, the junction contained 0 bases not matched to a gene. Germline CDR1 and CDR2: MNHEY and SVGAGI. The sequencing input was peripheral blood. The source of this sequence is a man aged 40-50 years with active or convalescent COVID-19. The V gene is TRBV6-5, the J gene TRBJ2-3; 7 bases fit TRBD1. CDR3 bases: TGTGCCAGCAGTTACTCGGGACAGAGCACAGATACGCAGTATTTT. Protein product: CASSYSGQSTDTQYF.